This T cell receptor beta chain was recovered during a study of shared clonotypes between healthy human individuals. This CDR3 is 12 amino acids long. Between the trimmed V and J ends, which lost 0 bases and 7 bases, there was a span of 7 bases. Germline CDR1 SGHRS, CDR2 YFSETQ. Negatively enriched CD4+ T cells were divided by CD45RA into naive and memory. Original methodology: ImmunoSEQ output lacked quality scores and full-length reads, limiting matched filtering. The assay was immunoSEQ multiplex PCR, and TCRdb's table has in-frame clones only and misses some. D and trimming were read from the DNA, whereas the V and J calls and clone size are those reported in that table. The sample holds roughly 1,000,000 clones; around 78% are singletons and the top ten take approximately 0.5%. Study-level points and caveats: Relative to their counterparts shared across all four donors, non-shared clonotypes exhibited diminished generation probabilities.

Concerning this clone: No antigen is known for it.

The receptor comes from a man younger than 30 in good health. Some clones in this sample may be carry-over from other donors' samples. J is TRBJ1-2 and V is TRBV5-1, with D hard to call. Sequencing was performed on memory CD4+ T cells from PBMCs. The subset denotes: CD45RA-negative fraction. The CDR3 sequence: CASSLDQIGYTF. The CDR3, as DNA: TGCGCCAGCAGCTTGGACCAGATTGGCTACACCTTC.